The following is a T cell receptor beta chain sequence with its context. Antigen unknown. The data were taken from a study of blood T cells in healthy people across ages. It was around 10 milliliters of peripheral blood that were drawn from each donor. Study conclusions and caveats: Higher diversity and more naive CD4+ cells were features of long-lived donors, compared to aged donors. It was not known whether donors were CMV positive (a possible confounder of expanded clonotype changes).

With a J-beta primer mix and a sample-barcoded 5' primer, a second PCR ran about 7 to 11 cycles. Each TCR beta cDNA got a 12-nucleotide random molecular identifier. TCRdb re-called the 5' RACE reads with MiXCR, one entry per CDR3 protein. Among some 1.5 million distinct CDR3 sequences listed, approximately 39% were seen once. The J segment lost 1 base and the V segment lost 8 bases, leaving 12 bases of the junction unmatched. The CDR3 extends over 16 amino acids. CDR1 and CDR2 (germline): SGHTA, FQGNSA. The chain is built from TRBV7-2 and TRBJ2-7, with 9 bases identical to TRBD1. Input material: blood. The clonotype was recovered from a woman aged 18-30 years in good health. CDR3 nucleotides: TGTGCCAGCTGCCCCGGGACAGGGAGTTTTTCCTACGAGCAGTACTTC. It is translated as CASCPGTGSFSYEQYF.